This T cell receptor (beta chain) was retrieved from a study of cytomegalovirus exposure and HLA in healthy donors. Looking at the study overall: Out of 180 million or so T cells, an earlier analysis found around 120 million unique TCR beta sequences in total.

V lost 6 bases to trimming and J lost 4 bases; unmatched junction nucleotides: 5. Germline V gene sequence: CDR1 SNHLY, CDR2 FYNNEI. The CDR3 extends over 14 amino acids. 13 Jbeta primers and 60 Vbeta primers were used for the PCR. The data were produced by immunoSEQ multiplex PCR, yet TCRdb's version contains in-frame clones alone and is incomplete. This table has 150,000 to 200,000 clones, approximately 84% appearing once. Regarding this clone: Its target is not known.

In nominal health when sampled, donors likely had unrecorded immune exposures nonetheless. Study-level findings and limits: In an earlier analysis, productive rearrangement rates for most beta V segments clustered near 87% or 30%.

The receptor was derived from a boy between 10 and 17 years old in good health and CMV-seronegative. Input material: PBMCs. The V gene is TRBV2, the J gene TRBJ2-3; TRBD2 aligns across 9 bases. The CDR3 sequence: CASRFSGGADTQYF. Written as DNA, the CDR3 is TGTGCCAGCAGGTTTAGCGGGGGAGCAGATACGCAGTATTTT.